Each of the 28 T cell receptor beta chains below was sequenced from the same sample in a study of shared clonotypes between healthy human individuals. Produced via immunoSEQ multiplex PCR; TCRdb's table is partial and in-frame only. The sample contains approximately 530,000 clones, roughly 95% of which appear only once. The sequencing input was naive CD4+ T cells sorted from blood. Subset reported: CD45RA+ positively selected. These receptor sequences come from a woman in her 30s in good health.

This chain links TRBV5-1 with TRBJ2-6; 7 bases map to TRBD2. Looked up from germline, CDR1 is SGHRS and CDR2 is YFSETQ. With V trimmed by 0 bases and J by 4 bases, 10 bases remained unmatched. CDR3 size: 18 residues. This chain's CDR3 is CASSLAWRASGGANVLTF. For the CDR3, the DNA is TGCGCCAGCAGCTTGGCCTGGAGGGCTAGCGGAGGGGCCAACGTCCTGACTTTC.

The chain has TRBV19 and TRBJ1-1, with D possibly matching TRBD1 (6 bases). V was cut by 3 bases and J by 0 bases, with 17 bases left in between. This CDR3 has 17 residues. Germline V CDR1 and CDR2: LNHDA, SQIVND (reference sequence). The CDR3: CASSIWDNTRMNTEAFF. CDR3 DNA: TGTGCCAGTAGTATTTGGGACAATACCCGGATGAACACTGAAGCTTTCTTT.

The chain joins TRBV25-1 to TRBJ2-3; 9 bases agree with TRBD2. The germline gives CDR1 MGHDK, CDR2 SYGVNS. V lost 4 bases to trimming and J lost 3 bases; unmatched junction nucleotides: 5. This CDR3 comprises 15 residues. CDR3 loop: CASSARLAETDTQYF. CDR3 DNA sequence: TGTGCCAGCAGTGCAAGACTAGCGGAGACAGATACGCAGTATTTT.

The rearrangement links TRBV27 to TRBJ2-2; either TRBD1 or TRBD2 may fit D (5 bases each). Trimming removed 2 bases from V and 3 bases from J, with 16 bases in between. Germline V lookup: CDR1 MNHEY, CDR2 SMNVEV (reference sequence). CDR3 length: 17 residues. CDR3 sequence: CASSLPGRSSHTGELFF. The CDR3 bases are TGTGCCAGCAGTTTACCGGGGCGCTCGTCCCACACCGGGGAGCTGTTTTTT.

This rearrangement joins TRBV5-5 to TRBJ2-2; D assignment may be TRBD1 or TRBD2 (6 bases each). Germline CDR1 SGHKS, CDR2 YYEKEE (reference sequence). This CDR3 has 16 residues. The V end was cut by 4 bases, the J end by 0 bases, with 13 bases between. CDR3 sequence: CASSPNRDSNTGELFF. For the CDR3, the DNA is TGTGCCAGCAGCCCCAACAGGGACTCGAACACCGGGGAGCTGTTTTTT.

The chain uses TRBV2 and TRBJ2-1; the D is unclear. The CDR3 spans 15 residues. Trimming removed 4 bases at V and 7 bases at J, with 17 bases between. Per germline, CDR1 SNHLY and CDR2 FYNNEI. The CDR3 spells CASSGATTTRNEQFF. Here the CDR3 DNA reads TGTGCCAGCAGTGGGGCGACAACCACACGGAATGAGCAGTTCTTC. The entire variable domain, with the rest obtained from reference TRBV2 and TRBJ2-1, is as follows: EPEVTQTPSHQVTQMGQEVILRCVPISNHLYFYWYRQILGQKVEFLVSFYNNEISEKSEIFDDQFSVERPDGSNFTLKIRSTKLEDSAMYFCASSGATTTRNEQFFGPGTRLTVL.

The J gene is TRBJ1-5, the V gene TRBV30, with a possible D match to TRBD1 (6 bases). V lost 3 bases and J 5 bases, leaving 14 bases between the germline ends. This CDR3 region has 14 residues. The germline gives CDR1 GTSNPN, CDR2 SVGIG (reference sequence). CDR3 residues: CAWRGYRDDQPQHF. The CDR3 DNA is TGTGCCTGGAGGGGGTACAGGGACGATCAGCCCCAGCATTTT.

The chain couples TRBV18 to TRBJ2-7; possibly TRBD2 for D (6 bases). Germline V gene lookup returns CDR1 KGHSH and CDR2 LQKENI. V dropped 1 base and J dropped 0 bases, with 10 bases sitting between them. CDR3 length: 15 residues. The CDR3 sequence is CASSPQGGVSYEQYF. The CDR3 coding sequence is TGTGCCAGCTCACCACAGGGCGGGGTCTCCTACGAGCAGTACTTC.

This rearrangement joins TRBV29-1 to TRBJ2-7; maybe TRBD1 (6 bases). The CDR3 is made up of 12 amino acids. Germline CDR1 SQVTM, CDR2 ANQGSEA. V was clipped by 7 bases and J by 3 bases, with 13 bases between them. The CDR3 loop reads CSAIRDNYEQYF. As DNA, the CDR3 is TGCAGCGCCATCCGGGACAACTACGAGCAGTACTTC.

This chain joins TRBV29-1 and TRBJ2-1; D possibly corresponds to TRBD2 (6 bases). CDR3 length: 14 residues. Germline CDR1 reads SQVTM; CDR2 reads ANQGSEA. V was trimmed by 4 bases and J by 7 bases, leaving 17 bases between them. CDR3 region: CSVAPRGVWNEQFF. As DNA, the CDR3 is TGCAGCGTTGCCCCCCGCGGGGTATGGAATGAGCAGTTCTTC.

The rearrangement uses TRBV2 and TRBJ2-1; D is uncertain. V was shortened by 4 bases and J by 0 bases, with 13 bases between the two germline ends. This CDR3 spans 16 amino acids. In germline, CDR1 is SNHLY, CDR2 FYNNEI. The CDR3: CASSVLGPSSYNEQFF. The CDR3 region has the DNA TGTGCCAGCAGTGTCCTGGGTCCGAGCTCCTACAATGAGCAGTTCTTC.

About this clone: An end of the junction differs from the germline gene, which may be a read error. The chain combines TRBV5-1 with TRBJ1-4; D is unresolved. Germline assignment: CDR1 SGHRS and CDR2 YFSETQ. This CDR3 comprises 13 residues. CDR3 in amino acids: CASSLGVGSHSSF. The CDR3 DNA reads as TGCGCCAGCAGCTTGGGAGTCGGGAGTCACTCTTCTTTT.

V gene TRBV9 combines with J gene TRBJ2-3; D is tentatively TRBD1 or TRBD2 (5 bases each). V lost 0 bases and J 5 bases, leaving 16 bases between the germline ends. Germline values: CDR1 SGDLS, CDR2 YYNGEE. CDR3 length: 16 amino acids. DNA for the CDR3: TGTGCCAGCAGCGTAGCAAGCGGACCTGGGGGAGATACGCAGTATTTT. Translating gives CASSVASGPGGDTQYF.

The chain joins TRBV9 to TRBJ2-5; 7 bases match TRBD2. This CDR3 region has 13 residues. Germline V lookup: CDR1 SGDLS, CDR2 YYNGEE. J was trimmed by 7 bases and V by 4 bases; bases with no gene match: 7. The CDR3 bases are TGTGCCAGCAGCATGTCTAGCGGAGGGACCCAGTACTTC. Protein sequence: CASSMSSGGTQYF.

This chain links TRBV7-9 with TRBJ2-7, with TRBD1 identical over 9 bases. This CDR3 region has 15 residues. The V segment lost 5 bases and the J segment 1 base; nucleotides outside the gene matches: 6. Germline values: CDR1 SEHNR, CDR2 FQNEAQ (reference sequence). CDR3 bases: TGTGCCAGCAGCCCACTTGGGACAGGGTCCTACGAGCAGTACTTC. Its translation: CASSPLGTGSYEQYF.

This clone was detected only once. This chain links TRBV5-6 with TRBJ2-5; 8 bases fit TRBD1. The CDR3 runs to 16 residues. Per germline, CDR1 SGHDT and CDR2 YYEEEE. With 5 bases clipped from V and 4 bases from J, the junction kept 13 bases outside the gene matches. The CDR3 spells CASSGGQVGLSETQYF. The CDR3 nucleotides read TGTGCCAGCAGTGGGGGACAGGTCGGCCTTTCAGAGACCCAGTACTTC.

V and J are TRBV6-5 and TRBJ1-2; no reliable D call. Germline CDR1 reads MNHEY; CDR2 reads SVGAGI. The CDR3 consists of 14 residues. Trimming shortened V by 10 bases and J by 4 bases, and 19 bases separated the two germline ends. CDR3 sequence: CATKDGLFGYGYTF. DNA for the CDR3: TGTGCCACAAAGGACGGGCTCTTTGGCTATGGCTACACCTTC.

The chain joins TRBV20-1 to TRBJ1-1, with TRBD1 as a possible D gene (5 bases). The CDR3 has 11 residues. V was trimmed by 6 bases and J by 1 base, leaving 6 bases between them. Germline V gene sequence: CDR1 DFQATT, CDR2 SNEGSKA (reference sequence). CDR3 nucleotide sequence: TGCAGTGCGACAGAGAACACTGAAGCTTTCTTT. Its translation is CSATENTEAFF.

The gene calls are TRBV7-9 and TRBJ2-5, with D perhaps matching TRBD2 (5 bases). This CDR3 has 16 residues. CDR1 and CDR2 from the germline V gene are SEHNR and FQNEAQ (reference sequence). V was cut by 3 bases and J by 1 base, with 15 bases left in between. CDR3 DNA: TGTGCCAGCAGCTTGGAGGCATCTATCTCCCAAGAGACCCAGTACTTC. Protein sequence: CASSLEASISQETQYF.

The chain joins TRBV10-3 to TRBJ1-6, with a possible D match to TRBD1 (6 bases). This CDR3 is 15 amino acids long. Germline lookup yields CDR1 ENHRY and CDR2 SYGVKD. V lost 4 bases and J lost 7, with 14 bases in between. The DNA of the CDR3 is TGTGCCATCAGTGCAGGGGCCTATAACAATTCACCCCTCCACTTT. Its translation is CAISAGAYNNSPLHF.

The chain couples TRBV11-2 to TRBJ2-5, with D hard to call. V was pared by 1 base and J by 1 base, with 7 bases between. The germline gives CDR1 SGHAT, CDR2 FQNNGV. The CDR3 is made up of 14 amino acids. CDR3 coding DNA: TGTGCCAGCAGCTTAGGGGGATTCCAAGAGACCCAGTACTTC. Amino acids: CASSLGGFQETQYF.

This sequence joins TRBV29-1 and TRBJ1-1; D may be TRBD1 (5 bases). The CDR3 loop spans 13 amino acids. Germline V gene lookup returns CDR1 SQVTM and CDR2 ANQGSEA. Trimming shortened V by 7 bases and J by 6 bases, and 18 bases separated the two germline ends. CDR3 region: CSAGVQGSSEAFF. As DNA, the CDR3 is TGCAGCGCCGGGGTCCAGGGTAGCTCTGAAGCTTTCTTT. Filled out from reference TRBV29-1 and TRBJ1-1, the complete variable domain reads SAVISQKPSRDICQRGTSLTIQCQVDSQVTMMFWYRQQPGQSLTLIATANQGSEATYESGFVIDKFPISRPNLTFSTLTVSNMSPEDSSIYLCSAGVQGSSEAFFGQGTRLTVV.

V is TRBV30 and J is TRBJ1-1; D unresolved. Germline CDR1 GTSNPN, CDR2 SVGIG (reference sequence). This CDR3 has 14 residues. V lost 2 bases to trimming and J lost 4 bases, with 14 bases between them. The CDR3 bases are TGTGCCTGGAGTTTGACGAGGACCTCCACTGAAGCTTTCTTT. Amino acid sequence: CAWSLTRTSTEAFF.

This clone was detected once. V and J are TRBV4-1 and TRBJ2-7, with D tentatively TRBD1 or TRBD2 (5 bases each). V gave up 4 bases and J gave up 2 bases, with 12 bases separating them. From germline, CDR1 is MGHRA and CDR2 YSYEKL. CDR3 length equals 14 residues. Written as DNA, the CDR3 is TGCGCCAGCAGCCTCGGGACGGTGACCTACGAGCAGTACTTC. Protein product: CASSLGTVTYEQYF.

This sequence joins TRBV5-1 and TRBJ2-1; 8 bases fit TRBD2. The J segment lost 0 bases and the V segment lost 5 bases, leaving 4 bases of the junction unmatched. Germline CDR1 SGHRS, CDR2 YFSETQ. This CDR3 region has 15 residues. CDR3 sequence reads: CASRQAGVSYNEQFF. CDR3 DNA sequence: TGCGCCAGCAGACAAGCGGGAGTCTCCTACAATGAGCAGTTCTTC.

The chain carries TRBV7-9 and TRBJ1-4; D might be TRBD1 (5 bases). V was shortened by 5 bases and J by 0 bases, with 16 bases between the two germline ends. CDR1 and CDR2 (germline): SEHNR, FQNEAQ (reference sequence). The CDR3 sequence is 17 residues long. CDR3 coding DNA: TGTGCCAGCAGCGTAGACAGAACCCGAGCAACTAATGAAAAACTGTTTTTT. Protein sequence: CASSVDRTRATNEKLFF.

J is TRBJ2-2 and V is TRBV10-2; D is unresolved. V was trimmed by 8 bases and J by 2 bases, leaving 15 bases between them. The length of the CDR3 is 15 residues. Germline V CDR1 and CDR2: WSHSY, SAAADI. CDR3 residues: CASGAYRPNTGELFF. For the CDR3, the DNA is TGCGCCAGCGGAGCCTATAGACCTAACACCGGGGAGCTGTTTTTT.

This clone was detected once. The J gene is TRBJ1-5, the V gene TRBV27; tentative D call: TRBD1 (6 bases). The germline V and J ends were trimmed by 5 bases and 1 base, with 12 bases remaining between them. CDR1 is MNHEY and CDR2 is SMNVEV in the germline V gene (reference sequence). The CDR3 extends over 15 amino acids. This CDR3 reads CASSRGLLSNQPQHF. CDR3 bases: TGTGCCAGCAGTCGGGGGCTCCTGAGCAATCAGCCCCAGCATTTT.